The 16 T cell receptor beta chains in this list originate from one sample, sequenced in a study of CD8 T cells in ankylosing spondylitis. General observations from the study: A TCR beta motif of 7 to 9 highly homologous variants seemed to mark ankylosing spondylitis blood.

TCRdb re-derived calls from the 5' RACE reads in MiXCR, one entry per CDR3 protein. This table has 450,000 to 550,000 distinct CDR3 sequences, approximately 5.3% appearing once. These receptors' targets are unknown. The sample taken for sequencing was blood, either unsorted or a sorted T cell fraction (not recorded which). The receptors come from a male donor with ankylosing spondylitis.

Many counts were recorded for this clonotype. The chain employs TRBV11-2 and TRBJ2-1; TRBD2 matches at 10 bases. With V trimmed by 2 bases and J by 9 bases, 10 bases remained unmatched. Germline-derived CDR1 and CDR2 are SGHAT and FQNNGV. The CDR3 extends over 16 amino acids. This CDR3 is CASSLNPLAGEGEQFF. In DNA, the CDR3 is TGTGCCAGCAGCTTAAACCCGCTAGCGGGGGAGGGTGAGCAGTTCTTC.

This clonotype was seen at least ten times. This rearrangement joins TRBV7-2 to TRBJ1-4; possible D gene TRBD1, 5 bases. Germline assignment: CDR1 SGHTA and CDR2 FQGNSA. The CDR3 is 14 residues long. V was shortened by 0 bases and J by 7 bases, with 9 bases between the two germline ends. CDR3 residues: CASSLAGTGEKLFF. DNA for the CDR3: TGTGCCAGCAGCTTAGCAGGGACGGGTGAAAAACTGTTTTTT.

This clonotype was observed many times. V and J are TRBV5-1 and TRBJ2-2; D is unresolved. Germline lookup yields CDR1 SGHRS and CDR2 YFSETQ. This CDR3 comprises 13 residues. Trimming cost V 0 bases and J 4 bases, with 4 bases left between them. The CDR3 here is CASSLVVTGELFF. The CDR3 DNA is TGCGCCAGCAGCTTGGTAGTCACCGGGGAGCTGTTTTTT.

In its sample, this clonotype was seen many times. The genes are TRBV2 and TRBJ2-1, with a weak D call TRBD2 (5 bases). Germline assignment: CDR1 SNHLY and CDR2 FYNNEI. The CDR3 totals 14 residues. V was cut by 3 bases and J by 5 bases, with 11 bases left in between. For the CDR3, the DNA is TGTGCCAGCAGTGACCAGCGGCAGAACAATGAGCAGTTCTTC. Protein sequence: CASSDQRQNNEQFF.

This clonotype was observed many times. The chain has TRBV28 and TRBJ2-3; the D is unclear. Germline V gene data show CDR1 as MDHEN and CDR2 as SYDVKM. This CDR3 has 13 amino acids. Between the trimmed V and J ends, which lost 6 bases and 0 bases, there was a span of 7 bases. The CDR3 spells CASSRASTDTQYF. CDR3 in DNA: TGTGCCAGCAGCCGGGCTAGCACAGATACGCAGTATTTT.

At least ten counts were recorded for this clonotype. The J gene is TRBJ2-1, the V gene TRBV20-1; 14 nucleotides agree with TRBD2. Unmatched junction bases numbered 6, after V lost 5 bases and J lost 9 bases. From germline, CDR1 is DFQATT and CDR2 SNEGSKA (reference sequence). The CDR3 totals 14 residues. The CDR3 bases are TGCAGTGCTTTGACTAGCGGGAGGGTTATTGAGCAGTTCTTC. Encoded protein: CSALTSGRVIEQFF.

The chain links TRBV27 to TRBJ2-7; TRBD1 matches at 10 bases. Germline CDR1 is MNHEY and CDR2 is SMNVEV (reference sequence). V shed 10 bases, J shed 6 bases, and the junction held 6 bases outside the gene matches. The CDR3 is 12 residues long. CDR3 sequence reads: CATRDRGGEQYF. The CDR3 DNA reads as TGTGCCACCCGGGACAGGGGAGGCGAGCAGTACTTC.

This clonotype has a count of ten or more. The chain carries TRBV4-1 and TRBJ2-1; 12 bases fit TRBD2. This CDR3 has 18 amino acids. V gave up 3 bases and J gave up 6 bases; unmatched junction bases: 12. Germline-derived CDR1 and CDR2 are MGHRA and YSYEKL. CDR3 loop: CASSQGSSGRGGLNEQFF. DNA of the CDR3: TGCGCCAGCAGCCAGGGCTCTAGCGGGAGGGGAGGACTCAATGAGCAGTTCTTC.

This clonotype was found many times. The rearrangement joins TRBV4-2 to TRBJ2-1; the D is unclear. The germline V and J ends were trimmed by 4 bases and 0 bases, with 10 bases remaining between them. The CDR3 has 15 residues. In germline, CDR1 is LGHNA, CDR2 YNFKEQ. The CDR3, as DNA: TGTGCCAGCAGCCGAACTATTACCTCCTACAATGAGCAGTTCTTC. As protein: CASSRTITSYNEQFF.

There are many counts of this clonotype. A read error may produce the germline difference seen at one junction end. The rearrangement links TRBV2 to TRBJ2-1, with a tentative D call TRBD2 (6 bases). Germline-derived CDR1 and CDR2 are SNHLY and FYNNEI. The length of the CDR3 is 12 residues. As DNA, the CDR3 is TGTGCCAGCAGTGGATCGGCTAGCGTACTACTCTTC. Amino acid sequence: CASSGSASVLLF.

This clonotype was observed at least ten times. The chain recombines TRBV5-1 with TRBJ1-1; a possible D gene is TRBD1 (6 bases). CDR1 is SGHRS, CDR2 YFSETQ, per germline. CDR3 length: 15 amino acids. The ends were cut back, 0 bases at V and 0 bases at J, with 9 bases in the middle. The chain's CDR3 is CASSLDRGLNTEAFF. In nucleotides, the CDR3 is TGCGCCAGCAGCTTGGATCGGGGGCTGAACACTGAAGCTTTCTTT.

This rearrangement joins TRBV5-1 to TRBJ2-3; perhaps TRBD1 as D (5 bases). V lost 0 bases to trimming and J lost 5 bases, with 7 bases between them. The CDR3 sequence is 13 residues long. Germline V gives CDR1 SGHRS, CDR2 YFSETQ. The DNA of the CDR3 is TGCGCCAGCAGCTTGGTAGGGGAAGATACGCAGTATTTT. The encoded protein is CASSLVGEDTQYF.

In this sample, this clonotype turned up many times. The chain links TRBV4-2 to TRBJ2-4; D not resolved. CDR3 length: 13 residues. V lost 3 bases to trimming and J lost 3 bases, with 6 bases between them. Germline CDR1 reads LGHNA; CDR2 reads YNFKEQ. CDR3 residues: CASSHGFKNIQYF. The CDR3 DNA is TGTGCCAGCAGCCACGGGTTCAAAAACATTCAGTACTTC.

This clonotype was recorded at least ten times. This chain uses TRBV7-9 with TRBJ2-7; D is unresolved. Germline CDR1 SEHNR, CDR2 FQNEAQ (reference sequence). Trimming shortened V by 10 bases and J by 2 bases, and 9 bases separated the two germline ends. The CDR3 totals 11 residues. As DNA, the CDR3 is TGTGCCACCCACGTTACCTACGAGCAGTACTTC. It specifies CATHVTYEQYF.

The chain employs TRBV20-1 and TRBJ1-6; D is undetermined. The V end was cut by 2 bases, the J end by 7 bases, with 15 bases between. The CDR3 totals 15 residues. CDR1 and CDR2 from the germline V gene are DFQATT and SNEGSKA (reference sequence). As DNA, the CDR3 is TGCAGTGCTAGACCGGCGGGGTCGAGAAATTCACCCCTCCACTTT. Its translation is CSARPAGSRNSPLHF.

This clonotype showed up many times. The rearrangement links TRBV5-1 to TRBJ2-5, with 8 bases identical to TRBD1. The CDR3 consists of 16 residues. The germline V gene has CDR1 SGHRS and CDR2 YFSETQ. The junction had 7 bases not matched to a gene; V was cut back by 1 base and J by 2 bases. The CDR3 nucleotides are TGCGCCAGCAGCTTGAGGGACAGGCTCTTACAAGAGACCCAGTACTTC. This encodes CASSLRDRLLQETQYF.